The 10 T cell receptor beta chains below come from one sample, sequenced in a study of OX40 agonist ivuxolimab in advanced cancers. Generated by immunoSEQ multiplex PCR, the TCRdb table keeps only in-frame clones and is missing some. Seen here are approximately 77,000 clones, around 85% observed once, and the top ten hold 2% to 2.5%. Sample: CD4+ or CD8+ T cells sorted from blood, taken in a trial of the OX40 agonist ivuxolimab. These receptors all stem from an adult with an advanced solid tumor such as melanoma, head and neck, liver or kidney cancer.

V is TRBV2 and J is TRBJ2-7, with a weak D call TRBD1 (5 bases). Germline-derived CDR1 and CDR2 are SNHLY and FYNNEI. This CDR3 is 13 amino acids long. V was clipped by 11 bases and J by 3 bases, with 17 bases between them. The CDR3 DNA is TGTGCCTTTTTCACCGACAGTTTCTACGAGCAGTACTTC. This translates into CAFFTDSFYEQYF. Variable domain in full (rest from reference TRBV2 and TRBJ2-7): EPEVTQTPSHQVTQMGQEVILRCVPISNHLYFYWYRQILGQKVEFLVSFYNNEISEKSEIFDDQFSVERPDGSNFTLKIRSTKLEDSAMYFCAFFTDSFYEQYFGPGTRLTVT.

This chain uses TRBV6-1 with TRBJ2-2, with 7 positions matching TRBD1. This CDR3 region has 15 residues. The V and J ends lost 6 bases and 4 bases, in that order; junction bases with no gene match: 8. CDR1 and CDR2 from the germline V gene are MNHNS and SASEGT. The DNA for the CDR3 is TGTGCCAGCAGCAAACAGGGGCCCTTCACCGGGGAGCTGTTTTTT. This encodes CASSKQGPFTGELFF.

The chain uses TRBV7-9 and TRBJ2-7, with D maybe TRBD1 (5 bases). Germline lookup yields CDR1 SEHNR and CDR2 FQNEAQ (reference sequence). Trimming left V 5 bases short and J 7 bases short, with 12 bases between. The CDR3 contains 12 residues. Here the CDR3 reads CASSKRGWEQYF. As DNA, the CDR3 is TGTGCCAGCAGCAAAAGGGGCTGGGAGCAGTACTTC.

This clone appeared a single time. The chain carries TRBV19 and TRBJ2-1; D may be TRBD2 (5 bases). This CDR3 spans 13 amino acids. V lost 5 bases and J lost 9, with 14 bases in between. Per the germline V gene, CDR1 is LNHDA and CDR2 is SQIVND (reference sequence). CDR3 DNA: TGTGCCAGTAGTGAGCCTGCCCGGGGTGAGCAGTTCTTC. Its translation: CASSEPARGEQFF.

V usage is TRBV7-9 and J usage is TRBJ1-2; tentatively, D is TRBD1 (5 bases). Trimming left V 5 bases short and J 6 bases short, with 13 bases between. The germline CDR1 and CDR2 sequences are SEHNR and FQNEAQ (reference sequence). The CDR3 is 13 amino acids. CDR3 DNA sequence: TGTGCCAGCAGCGCCCAGGGTATCCATGGCTACACCTTC. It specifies CASSAQGIHGYTF.

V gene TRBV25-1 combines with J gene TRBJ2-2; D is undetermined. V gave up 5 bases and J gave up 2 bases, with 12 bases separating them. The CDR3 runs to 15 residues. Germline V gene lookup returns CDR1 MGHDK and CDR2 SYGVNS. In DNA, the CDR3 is TGTGCCAGCAGTCTCCGGACGGGCAACACCGGGGAGCTGTTTTTT. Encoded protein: CASSLRTGNTGELFF.

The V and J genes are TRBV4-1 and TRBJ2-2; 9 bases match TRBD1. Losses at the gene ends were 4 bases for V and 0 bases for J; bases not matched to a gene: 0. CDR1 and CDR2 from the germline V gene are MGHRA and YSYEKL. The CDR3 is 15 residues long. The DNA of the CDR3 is TGCGCCAGCAGCCGACAGGGGGCGAACACCGGGGAGCTGTTTTTT. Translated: CASSRQGANTGELFF.

CDR3 sequence: CVPSVRRMNTEAFF. In nucleotides, the CDR3 is TGTGTCCCCTCGGTCAGGCGCATGAACACTGAAGCTTTCTTT. The chain combines TRBV21-1 with TRBJ1-1; the table's D call, TRBD1, was not checked against the DNA. TRBV21-1 is labeled a pseudogene. This CDR3 is 14 amino acids long.

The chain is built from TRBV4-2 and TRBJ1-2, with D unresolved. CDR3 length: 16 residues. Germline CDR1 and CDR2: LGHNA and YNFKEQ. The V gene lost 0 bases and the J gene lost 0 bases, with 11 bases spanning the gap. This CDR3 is CASSQDYPSPNYGYTF. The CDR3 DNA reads TGTGCCAGCAGCCAAGATTACCCGTCTCCTAACTATGGCTACACCTTC.

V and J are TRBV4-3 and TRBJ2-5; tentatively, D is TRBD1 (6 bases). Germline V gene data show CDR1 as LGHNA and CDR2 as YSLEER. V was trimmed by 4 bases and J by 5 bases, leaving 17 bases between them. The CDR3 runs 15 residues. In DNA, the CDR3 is TGCGCCAGCAGCCCGCGACGACAGGTCGCGGAGACCCAGTACTTC. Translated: CASSPRRQVAETQYF.